The TCR beta chain under discussion was sequenced for a study of shared clonotypes between healthy human individuals. Turning to the study itself: Three plates were used per donor for CD4 naive, three for CD4 memory, two for CD8 naive and one for CD8 memory.

The CDR3 loop spans 16 amino acids. V shed 1 base and J 6 bases; nucleotides not matched to a gene: 10. Germline assignment: CDR1 SGHRS and CDR2 YFSETQ. The assay ran at deep level. As handled by the study authors: For the immunoSEQ data, sequences were junction-only without quality scores, so filtering differed. Method: immunoSEQ multiplex PCR; TCRdb's copy keeps in-frame clones and lacks some. V and J calls and clone size are copied from that table; D and trimming were computed from the DNA. The sample lists over 150,000 clones; 66% were seen once. All the donors were Caucasian adults who lived in Nashville, Tennessee.

The V gene is TRBV5-1, the J gene TRBJ2-7; 10 bases line up with TRBD2. Sample: memory CD4+ T cells sorted from blood. Subset described: CD45RA-negative fraction. The TCR was taken from a man in his thirties or forties in good health. The CDR3 DNA reads TGCGCCAGCAGCTTGCGACCTAGCGGGAGTCTTTCCGAGCAGTACTTC. It is translated as CASSLRPSGSLSEQYF. The whole variable domain, remainder taken from reference TRBV5-1 and TRBJ2-7, is KAGVTQTPRYLIKTRGQQVTLSCSPISGHRSVSWYQQTPGQGLQFLFEYFSETQRNKGNFPGRFSGRQFSNSRSEMNVSTLELGDSALYLCASSLRPSGSLSEQYFGPGTRLTVT.